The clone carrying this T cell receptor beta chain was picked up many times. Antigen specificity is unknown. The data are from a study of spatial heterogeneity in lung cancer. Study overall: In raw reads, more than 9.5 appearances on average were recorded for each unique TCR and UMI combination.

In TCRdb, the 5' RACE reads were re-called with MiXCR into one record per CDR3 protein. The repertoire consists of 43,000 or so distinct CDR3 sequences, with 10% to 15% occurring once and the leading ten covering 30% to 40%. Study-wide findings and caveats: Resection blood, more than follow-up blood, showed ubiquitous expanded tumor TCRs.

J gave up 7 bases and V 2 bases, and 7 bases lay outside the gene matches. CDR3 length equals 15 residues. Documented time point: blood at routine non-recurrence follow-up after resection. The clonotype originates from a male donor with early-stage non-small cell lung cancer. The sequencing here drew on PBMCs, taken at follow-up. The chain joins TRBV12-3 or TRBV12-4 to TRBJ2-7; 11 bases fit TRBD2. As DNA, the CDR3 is TGTGCCAGCAGTTTACGACTAGCGGGACGTACAGAGCAGTACTTC. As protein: CASSLRLAGRTEQYF.